This T cell receptor (beta chain) was retrieved from a study of T cell repertoires in ileal Crohn's disease. Worth noting for this clone: Its antigen remains unidentified.

Measured with immunoSEQ multiplex PCR; TCRdb has only the in-frame clones, and not every one. The profile shows around 15,000 clones, around 78% of them singletons. General observations from the study: All patients with clonality above 26.8% had endoscopic recurrence.

This TCR derives from an adult with Crohn's disease. The specimen was ileal tissue.

Here the CDR3 reads CASSRRQGPLETQYF. The CDR3 bases are TGTGCCAGCAGCCGCAGACAGGGGCCTTTGGAGACCCAGTACTTC. The chain uses TRBV7-9 and TRBJ2-5; 8 nucleotides line up with TRBD1. From germline, CDR1 is SEHNR and CDR2 FQNEAQ (reference sequence). This CDR3 is built from 15 residues. V lost 5 bases to trimming and J lost 5 bases; unmatched junction nucleotides: 10.